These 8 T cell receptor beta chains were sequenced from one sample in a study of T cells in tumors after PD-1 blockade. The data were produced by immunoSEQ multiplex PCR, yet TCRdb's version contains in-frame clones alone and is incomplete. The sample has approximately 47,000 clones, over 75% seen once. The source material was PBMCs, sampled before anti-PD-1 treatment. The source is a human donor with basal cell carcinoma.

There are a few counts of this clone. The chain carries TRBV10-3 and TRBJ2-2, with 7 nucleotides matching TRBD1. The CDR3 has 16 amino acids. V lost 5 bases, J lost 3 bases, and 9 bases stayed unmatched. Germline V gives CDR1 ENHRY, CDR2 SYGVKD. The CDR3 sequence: CAISTPEGAYTGELFF. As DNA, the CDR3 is TGTGCCATCAGTACCCCCGAGGGGGCGTACACCGGGGAGCTGTTTTTT.

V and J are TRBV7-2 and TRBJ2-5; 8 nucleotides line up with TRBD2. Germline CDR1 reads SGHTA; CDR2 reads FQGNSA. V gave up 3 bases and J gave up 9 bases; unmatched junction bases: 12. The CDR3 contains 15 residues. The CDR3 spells CASSLTSVGLGAQYF. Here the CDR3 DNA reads TGTGCCAGCAGCTTGACTAGCGTGGGGCTGGGGGCCCAGTACTTC.

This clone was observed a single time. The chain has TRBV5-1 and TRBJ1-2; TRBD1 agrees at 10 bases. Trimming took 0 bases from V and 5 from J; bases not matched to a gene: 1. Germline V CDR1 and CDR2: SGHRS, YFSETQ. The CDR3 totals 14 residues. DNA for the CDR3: TGCGCCAGCAGCTTGGGGACAGGGGGATATGGCTACACCTTC. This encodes CASSLGTGGYGYTF.

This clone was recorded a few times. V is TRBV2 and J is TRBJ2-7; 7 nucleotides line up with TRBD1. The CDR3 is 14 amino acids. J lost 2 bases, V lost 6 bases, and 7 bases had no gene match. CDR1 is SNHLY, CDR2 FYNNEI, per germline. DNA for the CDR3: TGTGCCAGCAGGAAGACAGGGTGGGCCTACGAGCAGTACTTC. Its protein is CASRKTGWAYEQYF.

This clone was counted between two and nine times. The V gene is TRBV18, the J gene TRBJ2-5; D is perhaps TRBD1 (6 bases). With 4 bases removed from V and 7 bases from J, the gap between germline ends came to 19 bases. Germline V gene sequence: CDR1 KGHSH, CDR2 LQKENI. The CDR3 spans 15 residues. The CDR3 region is CASSRTGTLDGTQYF. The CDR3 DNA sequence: TGTGCCAGCTCACGCACAGGGACCCTGGATGGGACCCAGTACTTC.

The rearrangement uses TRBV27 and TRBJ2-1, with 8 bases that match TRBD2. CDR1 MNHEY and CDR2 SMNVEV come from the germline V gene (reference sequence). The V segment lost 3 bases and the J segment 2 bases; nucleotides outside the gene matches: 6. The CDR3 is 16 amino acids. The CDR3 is CASSFLRGETYNEQFF. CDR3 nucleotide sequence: TGTGCCAGCAGTTTCTTGCGGGGGGAAACCTACAATGAGCAGTTCTTC.

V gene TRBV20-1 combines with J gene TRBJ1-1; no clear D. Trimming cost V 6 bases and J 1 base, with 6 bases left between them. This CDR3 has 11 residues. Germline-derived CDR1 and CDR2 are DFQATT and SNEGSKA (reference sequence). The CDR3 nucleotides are TGCAGTGCCCTCCAGAACACTGAAGCTTTCTTT. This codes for CSALQNTEAFF.

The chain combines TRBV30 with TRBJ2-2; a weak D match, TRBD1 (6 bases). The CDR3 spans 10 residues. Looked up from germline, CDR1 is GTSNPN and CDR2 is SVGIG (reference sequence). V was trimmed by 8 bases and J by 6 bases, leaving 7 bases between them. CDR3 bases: TGTGCCGGGGGCCCCGGGGAGCTGTTTTTT. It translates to CAGGPGELFF.